This T cell receptor (beta chain) was found in a study of vaccination effects on CD4 cells after COVID-19. Study as a whole: Of the BNT162b2 and mRNA-1273 vaccines, participants received two doses of one or the other.

CDR1 and CDR2 from the germline V gene are LGHDT and YNNKEL (reference sequence). The CDR3 sequence is 17 residues long. With 3 bases clipped from V and 6 bases from J, the junction kept 16 bases outside the gene matches. As to this clone: Its antigen remains unknown.

Antigen-specific CD4+ T cell clonotypes were called by their expansion after viral peptide-pool culture in ViraFEST. With roughly 10 days of culture completed, CD4+ T cells were isolated. No vaccinee had earlier SARS-CoV-2 infection, and nucleocapsid antibodies were negative. Each culture well received some 2.2 million PBMC. These cells were then cultured in IMDM with about 10 IU/ml IL-2 and 9 to 10 ug/ml peptides. The data were produced by immunoSEQ multiplex PCR, yet TCRdb's version contains in-frame clones alone and is incomplete. This table has 20,000 to 25,000 clones, roughly two thirds appearing once.

This sample comprised CD4+ T cells from PBMCs cultured with HCoV-NL63 spike peptides, obtained before COVID-19 vaccination. The chain combines TRBV3-1 (or the pseudogene TRBV3-2) with TRBJ2-5; 7 nucleotides match TRBD1. The origin of this receptor is a human donor who received a COVID-19 vaccine. The CDR3: CASSHNRGPELVKTQYF. CDR3 coding DNA: TGTGCCAGCAGCCATAACAGGGGACCGGAATTGGTGAAGACCCAGTACTTC.